These 7 T cell receptor beta chains were sequenced from one sample in a study of CD8+ T cells in alopecia areata. Extraction and reverse transcription of RNA yielded cDNA as the sequencing template. The table came from immunoSEQ multiplex PCR; TCRdb's copy has only in-frame clones and leaves some out. Here the sample spans roughly 100,000 clones, around 47% being singletons. Treatment given: oral pan-JAK inhibitor, 5-10 mg twice daily. The sample here was CD8+ T cells sorted from blood, taken at week 24, from a patient treated with tofacitinib. The receptors shown here come from a human donor with alopecia areata.

This clone was recorded once. The gene calls are TRBV4-3 and TRBJ2-3; D is ambiguous. Trimming cost V 1 base and J 4 bases, with 12 bases left between them. In germline, CDR1 is LGHNA, CDR2 YSLEER. CDR3 length equals 15 residues. The CDR3 spells CASSQALPVADTQYF. The CDR3 DNA reads as TGCGCCAGCAGCCAAGCCCTTCCCGTGGCAGATACGCAGTATTTT.

This clone turned up a few times. The genes are TRBV11-2 and TRBJ2-2; perhaps TRBD2 as D (6 bases). Germline V gene data show CDR1 as SGHAT and CDR2 as FQNNGV. Trimming cost V 2 bases and J 6 bases, with 7 bases left between them. The CDR3 runs to 13 residues. CDR3 coding DNA: TGTGCCAGCAGCTTAACGGGAGCCGGGGAGCTGTTTTTT. Translating gives CASSLTGAGELFF.

The gene calls are TRBV5-1 and TRBJ2-7; D may be TRBD1 or TRBD2 (5 bases each). This CDR3 is built from 15 residues. In germline, CDR1 is SGHRS, CDR2 YFSETQ. V gave up 0 bases and J gave up 6 bases, with 16 bases separating them. CDR3: CASSLGTGAIGEQYF. The CDR3 region has the DNA TGCGCCAGCAGCTTGGGGACCGGGGCCATCGGCGAGCAGTACTTC.

This clone was detected only a few times. The chain links TRBV29-1 to TRBJ2-7, with D possibly called TRBD1 or TRBD2 (5 bases each). The germline CDR1 and CDR2 sequences are SQVTM and ANQGSEA. The V end was cut by 4 bases, the J end by 6 bases, with 10 bases between. There are 11 residues in the CDR3. This chain's CDR3 is CSVGAGAEQYF. In DNA form, the CDR3 reads TGCAGCGTTGGGGCCGGGGCCGAGCAGTACTTC.

V and J are TRBV2 and TRBJ1-2; 8 bases are shared with TRBD1. The CDR3 covers 14 residues. The germline CDR1 and CDR2 sequences are SNHLY and FYNNEI. Trimming at V came to 1 base and at J to 7 bases, leaving 5 bases not matched to a gene. CDR3 DNA sequence: TGTGCCAGCAGTGAAGGGGCAGGGGGCCGTGGCTACACCTTC. It translates to CASSEGAGGRGYTF. Supplemented by reference TRBV2 and TRBJ1-2, the full variable domain reads EPEVTQTPSHQVTQMGQEVILRCVPISNHLYFYWYRQILGQKVEFLVSFYNNEISEKSEIFDDQFSVERPDGSNFTLKIRSTKLEDSAMYFCASSEGAGGRGYTFGSGTRLTVV.

CDR3 nucleotide sequence: TGCGCCAGCAGCGTGGGTTTTAGGACAGACTATGAAAAACTGTTTTTT. It codes for CASSVGFRTDYEKLFF. This sequence joins TRBV5-1 and TRBJ1-4, with TRBD1 as a possible D gene (6 bases). Germline V gene data show CDR1 as SGHRS and CDR2 as YFSETQ. CDR3 length equals 16 residues. The V gene lost 4 bases and the J gene lost 6 bases, with 19 bases spanning the gap.

The chain recombines TRBV19 with TRBJ1-1; D gene ambiguous. V lost 3 bases and J lost 1, with 0 bases in between. CDR3 size: 11 residues. CDR1 is LNHDA, CDR2 SQIVND, per germline (reference sequence). This CDR3 reads CASSMNTEAFF. The CDR3 bases are TGTGCCAGTAGTATGAACACTGAAGCTTTCTTT. Variable domain in full (rest from reference TRBV19 and TRBJ1-1): DGGITQSPKYLFRKEGQNVTLSCEQNLNHDAMYWYRQDPGQGLRLIYYSQIVNDFQKGDIAEGYSVSREKKESFPLTVTSAQKNPTAFYLCASSMNTEAFFGQGTRLTVV.